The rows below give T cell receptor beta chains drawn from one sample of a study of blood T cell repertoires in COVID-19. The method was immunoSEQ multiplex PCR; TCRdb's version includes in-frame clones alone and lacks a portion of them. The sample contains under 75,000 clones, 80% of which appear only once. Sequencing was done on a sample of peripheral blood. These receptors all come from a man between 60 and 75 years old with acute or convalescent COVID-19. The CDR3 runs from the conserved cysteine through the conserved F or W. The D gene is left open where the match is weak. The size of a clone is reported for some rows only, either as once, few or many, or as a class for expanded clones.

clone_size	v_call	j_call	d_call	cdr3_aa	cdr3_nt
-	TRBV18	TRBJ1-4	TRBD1	CASSPSTGPNEKLFF	TGTGCCAGCTCACCGTCGACAGGGCCAAATGAAAAACTGTTTTTT
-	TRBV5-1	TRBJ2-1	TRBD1	CASNIHGGQGNYEQFF	TGCGCCAGCAATATCCACGGAGGACAGGGAAACTATGAGCAGTTCTTC
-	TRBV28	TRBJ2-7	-	CASSLPRRVSGQYF	TGTGCCAGCAGTTTACCCCGGCGGGTCTCCGGCCAGTACTTC
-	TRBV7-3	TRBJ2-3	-	CASTSGGRSTDTQYF	TGTGCCAGCACCTCGGGGGGCCGCAGCACAGATACGCAGTATTTT
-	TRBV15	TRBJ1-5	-	CATSRWRGQPQHF	TGTGCCACCAGCAGGTGGAGGGGACAGCCCCAGCATTTT
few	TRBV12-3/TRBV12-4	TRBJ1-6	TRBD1	CASSGDRGSPLHF	TGTGCCAGCAGTGGCGACAGGGGTTCACCCCTCCACTTT
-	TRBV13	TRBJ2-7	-	CASTHTDEQYF	TGTGCCAGCACCCATACGGACGAGCAGTACTTC
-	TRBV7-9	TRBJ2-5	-	CASSSLGGETQYF	TGTGCCAGCAGCTCCTTAGGGGGAGAGACCCAGTACTTC
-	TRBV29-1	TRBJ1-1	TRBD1	CSVVRGRLNTEAFF	TGCAGCGTTGTTAGGGGGCGATTGAACACTGAAGCTTTCTTT
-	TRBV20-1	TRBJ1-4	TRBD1	CSASKGAGTNEKLFF	TGCAGTGCTAGTAAGGGGGCCGGAACTAATGAAAAACTGTTTTTT
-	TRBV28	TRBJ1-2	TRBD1	CASRPPGQGFYGYTF	TGTGCCAGCAGGCCACCGGGACAGGGGTTCTATGGCTACACCTTC
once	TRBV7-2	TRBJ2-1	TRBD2	CASSPRRTSGGANLNEQFF	TGTGCCAGCAGCCCCCGGCGGACTAGCGGGGGGGCCAACTTGAATGAGCAGTTCTTC
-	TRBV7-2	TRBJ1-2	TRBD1	CASSKDRSTYGYTF	TGTGCCAGCAGCAAGGACAGGTCTACCTATGGCTACACCTTC
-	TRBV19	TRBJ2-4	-	CASSIAYGGQAKNIQYF	TGTGCCAGTAGTATCGCCTACGGGGGGCAGGCCAAAAACATTCAGTACTTC
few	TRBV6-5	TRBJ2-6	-	CASSYLPPGANVLTF	TGTGCCAGCAGTTACCTCCCCCCCGGGGCCAACGTCCTGACTTTC
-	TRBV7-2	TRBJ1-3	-	CASSLSTGNPIYF	TGTGCCAGCAGCTTATCCACCGGGAACCCCATATATTTT
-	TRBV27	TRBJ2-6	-	CASSPPRSSGANVLTF	TGTGCCAGCAGTCCCCCTCGTAGCTCTGGGGCCAACGTCCTGACTTTC
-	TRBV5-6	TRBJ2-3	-	CASSWGVGTDTQYF	TGTGCCAGCAGCTGGGGGGTAGGGACAGATACGCAGTATTTT
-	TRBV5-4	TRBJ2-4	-	CASSTDPEGAKNIQYF	TGTGCCAGCAGCACCGACCCGGAGGGTGCCAAAAACATTCAGTACTTC
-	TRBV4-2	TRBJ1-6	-	CASSQDGVQGSYNSPLHF	TGTGCCAGCAGCCAAGATGGGGTCCAGGGCAGCTATAATTCACCCCTCCACTTT
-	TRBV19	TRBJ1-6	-	CASSDQGTDSPLHF	TGTGCCAGCTCCGACCAGGGAACCGACTCACCCCTCCACTTT
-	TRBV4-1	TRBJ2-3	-	CASSHFYSDPTDTQYF	TGCGCCAGCAGCCATTTTTATAGCGACCCCACAGATACGCAGTATTTT
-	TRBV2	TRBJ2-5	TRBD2	CASGASGETQYF	TGTGCCAGCGGGGCTAGCGGGGAGACCCAGTACTTC
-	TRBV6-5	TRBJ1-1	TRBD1	CASSGDRGGTEAFF	TGTGCCAGCAGCGGGGACAGGGGCGGCACTGAAGCTTTCTTT
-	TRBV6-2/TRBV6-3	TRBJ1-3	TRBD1	CASSYTWDSHTIYF	TGTGCCAGCAGTTACACCTGGGACAGTCACACCATATATTTT
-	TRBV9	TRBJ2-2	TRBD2	CASSNGLAGGSTGELFF	TGTGCCAGCAGCAACGGACTAGCGGGGGGTAGCACCGGGGAGCTGTTTTTT
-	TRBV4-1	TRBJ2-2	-	CASSHPQGPGELFF	TGCGCCAGCAGCCACCCACAGGGCCCCGGGGAGCTGTTTTTT
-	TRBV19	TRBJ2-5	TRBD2	CASSIGAGGGSQYF	TGTGCCAGTAGTATAGGAGCGGGGGGTGGGTCCCAGTACTTC
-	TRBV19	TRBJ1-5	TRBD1	CASSIQSGGGNQPQHF	TGTGCCAGTAGTATTCAATCAGGGGGCGGCAATCAGCCCCAGCATTTT
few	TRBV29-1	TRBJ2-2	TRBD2	CSAQGLAGSNTGELFF	TGCAGCGCACAGGGACTAGCGGGGTCGAACACCGGGGAGCTGTTTTTT
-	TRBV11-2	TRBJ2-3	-	CASSRTGSSDTQYF	TGTGCCAGCAGCCGAACCGGTTCGTCAGATACGCAGTATTTT
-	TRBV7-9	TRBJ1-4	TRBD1	CASSSGQGNEKLFF	TGTGCCAGCAGCTCGGGACAGGGCAATGAAAAACTGTTTTTT
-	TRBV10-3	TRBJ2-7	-	CAISESVRKQDPSYEQYF	TGTGCCATCAGTGAGTCCGTCCGGAAACAGGACCCATCCTACGAGCAGTACTTC
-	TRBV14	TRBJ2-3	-	CASSRGGAGADTQYF	TGTGCCAGCAGCCGGGGGGGGGCCGGCGCAGATACGCAGTATTTT
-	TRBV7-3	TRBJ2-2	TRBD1	CASSLRDSHASGGELFF	TGTGCCAGCAGCTTAAGGGACAGCCACGCATCAGGCGGGGAGCTGTTTTTT
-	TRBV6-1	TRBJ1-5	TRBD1	CASSDKPGQGITNQPQHF	TGTGCCAGCAGTGACAAACCGGGACAGGGAATTACAAATCAGCCCCAGCATTTT
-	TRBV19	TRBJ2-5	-	CASLRDTLRETQYF	TGTGCCAGCCTCCGGGACACCCTACGAGAGACCCAGTACTTC
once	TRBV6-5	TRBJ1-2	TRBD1	CASSDSTGRYGYTF	TGTGCCAGCAGTGACTCGACAGGGCGGTATGGCTACACCTTC
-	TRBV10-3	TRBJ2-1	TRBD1	CAISSRGRGQNDEQFF	TGTGCCATCAGTTCAAGGGGCAGGGGGCAAAATGATGAGCAGTTCTTC
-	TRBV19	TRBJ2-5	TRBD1	CASSIDGRQGAVETQYF	TGTGCCAGTAGTATAGATGGGAGACAGGGGGCCGTTGAGACCCAGTACTTC
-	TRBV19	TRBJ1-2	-	CASTLEGGDGYTF	TGTGCCAGTACCCTAGAAGGGGGGGATGGCTACACCTTC
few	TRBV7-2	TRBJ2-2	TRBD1	CASSRDRVEGELFF	TGTGCCAGCAGTCGGGACAGGGTTGAGGGGGAGCTGTTTTTT
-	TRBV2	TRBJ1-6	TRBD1	CASSRQGAGAGSPLHF	TGTGCCAGCAGCAGACAGGGGGCGGGGGCAGGTTCACCCCTCCACTTT
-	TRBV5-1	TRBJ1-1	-	CASSLEGVISSTEAFF	TGCGCCAGCAGCTTGGAAGGAGTTATCTCGAGCACTGAAGCTTTCTTT
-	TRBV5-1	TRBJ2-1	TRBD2	CASSFSGTSAGQFF	TGCGCCAGCAGCTTTTCTGGGACTAGTGCCGGGCAGTTCTTC
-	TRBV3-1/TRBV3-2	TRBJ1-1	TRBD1	CASSPLGQGVFF	TGTGCCAGCAGCCCCCTCGGACAGGGCGTATTCTTT
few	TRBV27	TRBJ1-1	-	CASSTGYNAEAFF	TGTGCCAGCAGTACGGGTTATAACGCTGAAGCTTTCTTT
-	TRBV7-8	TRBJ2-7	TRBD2	CASSFQAGGREQYF	TGTGCCAGCAGCTTCCAAGCGGGGGGCCGCGAGCAGTACTTC
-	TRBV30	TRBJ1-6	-	CAWSVARTSLWNNSPLHF	TGTGCCTGGAGTGTCGCTCGGACATCCTTATGGAATAATTCACCCCTCCACTTT
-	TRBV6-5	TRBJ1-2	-	CASRRPGTRYGYTF	TGTGCCAGCAGACGCCCCGGGACAAGATATGGCTACACCTTC
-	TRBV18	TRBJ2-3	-	CASSPTGGTDTQYF	TGTGCCAGCTCACCGACGGGGGGCACAGATACGCAGTATTTT